This T cell receptor (beta chain) was identified in a study of shared clonotypes between healthy human individuals. The wider study: CD4 naive and memory got three plates each, CD8 naive two, CD8 memory one. Study-level points and caveats: Sharing of clonotypes among donors was expected to vary with sequencing depth. Enrolling few donors narrowed the genetic and exposure-history diversity that was represented.

Both subsets, CD45RA+ naive and CD45RA-negative memory, were split from the CD4+ cells. Trimming removed 2 bases at V and 8 bases at J, with 7 bases between. There are 12 residues in the CDR3. Per germline, CDR1 SGHRS and CDR2 YFSETQ. Assay: immunoSEQ multiplex PCR; the TCRdb copy retains only in-frame clones and omits some. The table has 2.3 million or so clones, 80% to 95% seen once; the top ten hold 0.39%. Comment on this clone: Its antigen is not identified. Distinct nucleotide sequences in the sample also encode this CDR3.

This sequence originates from a man aged 18 to 29 in good health. Some clones in this sample may be carry-over from other donors' samples. The chain employs TRBV5-1 and TRBJ1-4, with D perhaps matching TRBD1 (6 bases). The sample taken for sequencing was naive CD4+ T cells from PBMCs. As to subset: CD45RA+ positively selected. The CDR3 region has the DNA TGCGCCAGCAGCTTTACAGGGGAAAAACTGTTTTTT. Residues: CASSFTGEKLFF.